These 19 T cell receptor beta chains came from one sample sequenced in a study of T cells in Graves' hyperthyroidism and ophthalmopathy. From RNA transcripts, TCR beta CDR3 regions were amplified. The TCR CDR3 was amplified in a first-round RT-PCR using the HTBI primer set. TCRdb re-called the multiplex PCR reads with MiXCR, one entry per CDR3 protein. The sample lists under 800,000 distinct CDR3 sequences; 13% to 15% were seen once. Specimen: blood. These receptors all come from a woman aged 18-29 years with Graves' hyperthyroidism.

This clonotype was counted between two and nine times. A much larger clone lies one base from this, so it may be a read error. In this CDR3 the conserved last residue, phenylalanine or tryptophan, is missing, so a read error is likely. V is TRBV3-1 and J is TRBJ1-1; tentatively, D is TRBD1 (5 bases). The germline CDR1 and CDR2 sequences are LGHDT and YNNKEL (reference sequence). Trimming took 2 bases from V and 1 from J, leaving 8 bases between them. This CDR3 is built from 14 residues. This CDR3 is CASSQRQKNTEAFL. The CDR3 DNA follows: TGTGCCAGCAGCCAAAGACAGAAGAACACTGAAGCTTTCCTT.

The CDR3 protein is CASSQVGGRDEQYF. The CDR3 DNA is TGTGCCAGCAGCCAAGTGGGGGGAAGGGACGAGCAGTACTTC. V gene TRBV4-2 combines with J gene TRBJ2-7; TRBD2 is a possible D gene (6 bases). From germline, CDR1 is LGHNA and CDR2 YNFKEQ. V was cut by 1 base and J by 5 bases, with 12 bases left in between. CDR3 length equals 14 residues.

The chain joins TRBV20-1 to TRBJ2-3; 8 bases are shared with TRBD2. The trim removed 2 bases at V and 6 bases at J, leaving 13 bases unmatched. Germline lookup yields CDR1 DFQATT and CDR2 SNEGSKA (reference sequence). The CDR3 is 16 amino acids. The CDR3 sequence: CSARSYSGGGYDTQYF. The CDR3 nucleotides read TGCAGTGCTAGATCCTACTCCGGGGGGGGGTACGATACGCAGTATTTT.

This clonotype appeared many times. The chain has TRBV7-9 and TRBJ1-1; 8 nucleotides agree with TRBD1. From germline, CDR1 is SEHNR and CDR2 FQNEAQ (reference sequence). The CDR3 is made up of 19 amino acids. J gave up 7 bases and V 4 bases, and 23 bases lay outside the gene matches. CDR3 region: CASSSRARTGPLKPGEAFF. The CDR3 bases are TGTGCCAGCAGCTCTAGGGCACGGACAGGGCCACTAAAACCAGGTGAAGCTTTCTTT.

The chain is built from TRBV15 and TRBJ1-5; the D is unclear. The CDR3 extends over 14 amino acids. The germline V and J ends were trimmed by 0 bases and 0 bases, with 3 bases remaining between them. Germline values: CDR1 LNHNV, CDR2 YYDKDF (reference sequence). The DNA for the CDR3 is TGTGCCACCAGCAGAGAGGCTAGCAATCAGCCCCAGCATTTT. Its protein is CATSREASNQPQHF.

The rearrangement joins TRBV3-1 to TRBJ2-1; 7 nucleotides match TRBD1. The germline CDR1 and CDR2 sequences are LGHDT and YNNKEL (reference sequence). The CDR3 runs 14 residues. The trim removed 2 bases at V and 9 bases at J, leaving 7 bases unmatched. The CDR3 is CASSQLGGQSEQFF. CDR3 coding DNA: TGTGCCAGCAGCCAATTAGGGGGACAGAGTGAGCAGTTCTTC.

This clonotype was detected many times. The V gene is TRBV10-2, the J gene TRBJ2-7; D remains ambiguous. CDR1 is WSHSY and CDR2 is SAAADI in the germline V gene. The ends were cut back, 0 bases at V and 3 bases at J, with 9 bases in the middle. This CDR3 region has 14 residues. Here the CDR3 reads CASSESGRIYEQYF. The CDR3 nucleotides are TGCGCCAGCAGTGAGTCAGGACGGATCTACGAGCAGTACTTC.

Ten or more counts support this clonotype. The J gene is TRBJ2-1, the V gene TRBV11-2; D unclear. V lost 1 base, J lost 8 bases, and 6 bases lay in between. The CDR3 runs 12 residues. CDR1 is SGHAT, CDR2 FQNNGV, per germline. CDR3 DNA: TGTGCCAGCAGCTTAGGTTGGGATGAGCAGTTCTTC. Its protein product is CASSLGWDEQFF.

This clonotype was found a few times. V is TRBV6-2 or TRBV6-3 and J is TRBJ2-6; 10 positions match TRBD1. Trimming removed 2 bases from V and 0 bases from J; junction bases left unmatched: 1. Germline assignment: CDR1 MNHEY and CDR2 SVGEGT. The CDR3 contains 17 residues. DNA of the CDR3: TGTGCCAGCAGTTACGGGACAGGGGCCTCTGGGGCCAACGTCCTGACTTTC. Its protein is CASSYGTGASGANVLTF.

This clonotype has just a few counts. The rearrangement joins TRBV4-3 to TRBJ2-1; possibly TRBD2 for D (6 bases). The CDR3 is made up of 16 amino acids. V was pared by 0 bases and J by 4 bases, with 13 bases between. Looked up from germline, CDR1 is LGHNA and CDR2 is YSLEER. CDR3 sequence: CASSQDLGGVYNEQFF. CDR3 nucleotide sequence: TGCGCCAGCAGCCAAGATTTGGGAGGTGTGTACAATGAGCAGTTCTTC.

This clonotype was recorded a few times. The rearrangement uses TRBV19 and TRBJ1-5; D remains ambiguous. The germline V gene encodes CDR1 LNHDA and CDR2 SQIVND (reference sequence). V shed 7 bases and J shed 3 bases, with 10 bases lying between them. The CDR3 runs to 13 residues. The CDR3 sequence is CASTVGYNQPQHF. CDR3 DNA sequence: TGTGCCAGTACCGTCGGATACAATCAGCCCCAGCATTTT. Filled out from reference TRBV19 and TRBJ1-5, the complete variable domain reads DGGITQSPKYLFRKEGQNVTLSCEQNLNHDAMYWYRQDPGQGLRLIYYSQIVNDFQKGDIAEGYSVSREKKESFPLTVTSAQKNPTAFYLCASTVGYNQPQHFGDGTRLSIL.

This clonotype was seen a handful of times. Given the absence of the conserved phenylalanine or tryptophan at the CDR3 end, a read error is likely. V is TRBV20-1 and J is TRBJ2-1; 8 bases are a match to TRBD2. Germline lookup yields CDR1 DFQATT and CDR2 SNEGSKA (reference sequence). This CDR3 spans 15 amino acids. J was trimmed by 0 bases and V by 7 bases; bases with no gene match: 8. The CDR3 nucleotides read TGCAGTGTTACTCCCGGGACTAGCTCCTACAATGAGCAGTTCCTC. This encodes CSVTPGTSSYNEQFL.

The CDR3 protein is CASSIGPSYEQYF. The CDR3 DNA follows: TGTGCCAGTAGTATTGGCCCCAGTTACGAGCAGTACTTC. The genes are TRBV19 and TRBJ2-7, with D hard to call. Looked up from germline, CDR1 is LNHDA and CDR2 is SQIVND (reference sequence). There are 13 residues in the CDR3. With 3 bases removed from V and 4 bases from J, the gap between germline ends came to 10 bases.

The gene calls are TRBV28 and TRBJ2-2; D is perhaps TRBD1 (5 bases). The CDR3 consists of 17 residues. CDR1 is MDHEN and CDR2 is SYDVKM in the germline V gene. Trimming removed 5 bases from V and 1 base from J, with 17 bases in between. CDR3 sequence reads: CASSPLPRRVNTGELFF. The CDR3 DNA reads TGTGCCAGCAGTCCCCTACCTCGCAGGGTGAACACCGGGGAGCTGTTTTTT.

The J gene is TRBJ2-7, the V gene TRBV7-9, with 8 bases matching TRBD1. V lost 5 bases and J lost 5; bases outside the gene matches: 11. There are 15 residues in the CDR3. Germline CDR1 SEHNR, CDR2 FQNEAQ (reference sequence). The CDR3 protein is CASSHAGAGGNEQYF. The CDR3 coding sequence is TGTGCCAGCAGCCACGCAGGGGCAGGGGGCAACGAGCAGTACTTC.

This chain links TRBV9 with TRBJ1-1, with 12 nucleotides matching TRBD1. This CDR3 has 18 amino acids. Germline V gene sequence: CDR1 SGDLS, CDR2 YYNGEE. The J segment lost 5 bases and the V segment lost 3 bases, leaving 14 bases of the junction unmatched. As DNA, the CDR3 is TGTGCCAGCAGCGCCACAAAAACCGGGACAGGGGGCCGGACTGAAGCTTTCTTT. This translates into CASSATKTGTGGRTEAFF. Supplemented by reference TRBV9 and TRBJ1-1, the full variable domain reads DSGVTQTPKHLITATGQRVTLRCSPRSGDLSVYWYQQSLDQGLQFLIQYYNGEERAKGNILERFSAQQFPDLHSELNLSSLELGDSALYFCASSATKTGTGGRTEAFFGQGTRLTVV.

The V call is TRBV12-3 or TRBV12-4, the J call TRBJ2-5, with a tentative D call TRBD1 (6 bases). The CDR3 has 16 amino acids. Trimming shortened V by 3 bases and J by 4 bases, and 18 bases separated the two germline ends. CDR3 protein: CASSFQARGNGETQYF. CDR3 nucleotides: TGTGCCAGCAGTTTCCAAGCCAGGGGAAACGGAGAGACCCAGTACTTC.

This clonotype appeared a few times. The V and J genes are TRBV27 and TRBJ2-3, with D maybe TRBD1 (7 bases). The CDR3 consists of 16 residues. V dropped 7 bases and J dropped 4 bases, with 21 bases sitting between them. Looked up from germline, CDR1 is MNHEY and CDR2 is SMNVEV (reference sequence). CDR3 residues: CASTQHQGGLSDTQYF. The CDR3 DNA reads TGTGCCAGCACCCAACACCAGGGGGGCTTATCAGATACGCAGTATTTT.

In this sample, this clonotype turned up a few times. J is TRBJ2-5 and V is TRBV5-1; 7 nucleotides agree with TRBD1. V shed 0 bases and J 2 bases; nucleotides not matched to a gene: 7. Germline loops: CDR1 SGHRS, CDR2 YFSETQ. CDR3 length: 16 amino acids. The DNA of the CDR3 is TGCGCCAGCAGCTTGGGGACCACAGGGGATCAAGAGACCCAGTACTTC. Encoded protein: CASSLGTTGDQETQYF.